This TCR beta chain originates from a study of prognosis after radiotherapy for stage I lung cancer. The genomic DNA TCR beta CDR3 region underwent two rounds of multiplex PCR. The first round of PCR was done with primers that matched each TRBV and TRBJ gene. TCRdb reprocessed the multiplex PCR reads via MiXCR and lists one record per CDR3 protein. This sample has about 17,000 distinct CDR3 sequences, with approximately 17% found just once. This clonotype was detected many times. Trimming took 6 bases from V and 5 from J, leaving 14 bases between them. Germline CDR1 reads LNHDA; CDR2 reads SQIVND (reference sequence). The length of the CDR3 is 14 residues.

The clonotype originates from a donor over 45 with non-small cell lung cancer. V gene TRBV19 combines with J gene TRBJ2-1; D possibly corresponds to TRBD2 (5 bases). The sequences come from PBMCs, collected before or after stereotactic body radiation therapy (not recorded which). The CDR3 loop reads CASSPFRGHNEQFF. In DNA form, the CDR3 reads TGTGCCAGTAGCCCATTTCGGGGTCACAATGAGCAGTTCTTC.